Included here is one TCR beta chain sequence, with context. The antigen remains unidentified. This CDR3 has 16 amino acids. The sample belongs to a study of CXCR3-negative and CXCR3-positive naive CD8 T cells. The study, taken as a whole, reports: Memory cells diverged, while naive CXCR3-positive and CXCR3-negative cells had similar TRBV-TRBJ usage. Upon cryopreservation, CXCR3 expression partially decreased, and most assays used fresh PBMCs. Relative to CXCR3-negative naive cells, CXCR3-positive naive cells had more hydrophobic TRB CDR3s.

Sorting was done in triplicate for each CD8+ T cell subset (roughly 300,000 cells each). The method, 5' RACE with UMI labels, was used to prepare the TRB cDNA libraries. TCRdb reprocessed the 5' RACE reads and stores each CDR3 protein as one record, lacking DNA. Its table lists some 99,000 distinct CDR3 sequences. The TCR was taken from a human donor in good health. Some clones in this sample may be carry-over from other donors' samples. Sequenced sample: naive CXCR3+ CD8+ T cells from blood. Subset of the sample: CD45RO-CCR7+CD27+CD95- naive CD8+ T cells expressing CXCR3 (TNR3+). The chain carries TRBV23-1 and TRBJ2-3; absent DNA, TCRdb's TRBD1 call cannot be checked. TRBV23-1 is flagged as an ORF with uncertain function. Here the CDR3 reads CASSQGTETSTDTQYF.